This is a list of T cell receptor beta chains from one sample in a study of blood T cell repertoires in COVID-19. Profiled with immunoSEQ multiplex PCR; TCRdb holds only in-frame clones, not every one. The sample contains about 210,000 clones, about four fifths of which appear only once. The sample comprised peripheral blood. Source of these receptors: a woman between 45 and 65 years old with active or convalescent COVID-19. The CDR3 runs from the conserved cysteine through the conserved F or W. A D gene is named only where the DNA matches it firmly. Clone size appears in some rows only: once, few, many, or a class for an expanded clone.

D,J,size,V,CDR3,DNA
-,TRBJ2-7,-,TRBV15,CATSSGQGYEQYF,TGTGCCACCAGCAGCGGGCAGGGCTACGAGCAGTACTTC
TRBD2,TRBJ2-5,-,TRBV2,CAIDGLAGVGETQYF,TGTGCCATCGACGGACTAGCGGGAGTCGGAGAGACCCAGTACTTC
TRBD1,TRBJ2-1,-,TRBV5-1,CASSHTGQKDNEQFF,TGCGCCAGCAGCCATACGGGACAGAAGGACAATGAGCAGTTCTTC
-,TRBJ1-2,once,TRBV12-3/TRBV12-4,CASSFRSYGYTF,TGTGCCAGCAGTTTTCGCAGCTATGGCTACACCTTC
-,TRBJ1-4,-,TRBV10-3,CATSREPSEKLFF,TGTGCCACCTCCCGGGAACCTAGTGAAAAACTGTTTTTT
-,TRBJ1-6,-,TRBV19,CASSPGILNSPLHF,TGTGCCAGTTCTCCGGGAATATTAAATTCACCCCTCCACTTT
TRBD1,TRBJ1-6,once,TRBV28,CASSPMGTESSPLHF,TGTGCCAGCAGTCCGATGGGGACAGAAAGTTCACCCCTCCACTTT
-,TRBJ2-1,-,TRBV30,CAWSLRDLEQFF,TGTGCCTGGAGTTTACGGGACTTAGAGCAGTTCTTC
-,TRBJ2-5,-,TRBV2,CASRGLEETQYF,TGTGCCAGCCGAGGACTCGAAGAGACCCAGTACTTC
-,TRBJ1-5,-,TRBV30,CAWSVGVSNQPQHF,TGTGCCTGGAGTGTAGGGGTTAGCAATCAGCCCCAGCATTTT
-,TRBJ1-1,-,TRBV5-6,CASSLGGYGAFF,TGTGCCAGCAGCTTGGGAGGGTATGGCGCTTTCTTT
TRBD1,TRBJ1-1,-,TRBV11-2,CASSFSYRGWAEAFF,TGTGCCAGCAGCTTTTCCTACAGGGGATGGGCTGAAGCTTTCTTT
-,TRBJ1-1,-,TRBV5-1,CASSLFGTQNTEAFF,TGCGCCAGCAGCTTGTTTGGGACACAGAACACTGAAGCTTTCTTT
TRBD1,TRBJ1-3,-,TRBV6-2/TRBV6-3,CASSYGLGTAVNTIYF,TGTGCCAGCAGTTACGGACTCGGGACAGCTGTAAACACCATATATTTT
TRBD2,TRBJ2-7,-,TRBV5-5,CASSLAGREVEEQYF,TGTGCCAGCAGCTTGGCGGGGCGGGAGGTTGAGGAGCAGTACTTC
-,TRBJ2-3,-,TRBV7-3,CASSLLGSTDTQYF,TGTGCCAGCAGCTTACTCGGGAGCACAGATACGCAGTATTTT
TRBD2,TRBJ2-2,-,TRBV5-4,CASSPGTSGRRGELFF,TGTGCCAGCAGCCCCGGGACTAGCGGGAGGAGAGGGGAGCTGTTTTTT
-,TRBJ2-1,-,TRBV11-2,CASSSYLPGRLGYNEQFF,TGTGCCAGCAGCTCTTACCTTCCCGGGAGACTGGGATACAATGAGCAGTTCTTC
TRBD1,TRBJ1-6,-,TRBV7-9,CASSSSDRPYSPLHF,TGTGCCAGCAGCTCCTCGGACAGGCCGTATTCACCCCTCCACTTT
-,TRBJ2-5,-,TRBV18,CASASYNQETQYF,TGTGCCAGCGCATCTTACAACCAAGAGACCCAGTACTTC
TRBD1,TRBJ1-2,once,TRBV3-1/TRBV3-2,CASTPQAGGNYGYTF,TGTGCCAGCACCCCACAGGCAGGGGGTAACTATGGCTACACCTTC
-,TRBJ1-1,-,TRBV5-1,CASSLQGNTEAFF,TGCGCCAGCAGCCTCCAGGGGAACACTGAAGCTTTCTTT
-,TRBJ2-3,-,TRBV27,CASSFSGENLSDTQYF,TGTGCCAGCAGTTTCTCGGGGGAAAATTTGAGCGATACGCAGTATTTT
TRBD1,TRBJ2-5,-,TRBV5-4,CASATGLETQYF,TGTGCCAGCGCGACAGGGTTAGAGACCCAGTACTTC
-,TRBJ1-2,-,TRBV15,CATSRDKGQRYTF,TGTGCCACCAGCAGAGACAAAGGACAGCGCTACACCTTC
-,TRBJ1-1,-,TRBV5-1,CASSLQENTEAFF,TGCGCCAGCAGCTTACAAGAAAACACTGAAGCTTTCTTT
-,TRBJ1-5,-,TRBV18,CASSPSSNQPQHF,TGTGCCAGCTCCCCCTCCAGCAATCAGCCCCAGCATTTT
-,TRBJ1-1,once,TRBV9,CASSVGAGANTEAFF,TGTGCCAGCAGCGTAGGTGCAGGGGCGAACACTGAAGCTTTCTTT
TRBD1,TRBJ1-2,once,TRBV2,CASNIRGRDYGYTF,TGTGCCAGCAACATTAGGGGGCGCGACTATGGCTACACCTTC
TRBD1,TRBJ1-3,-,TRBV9,CASSAQQGASGNTIYF,TGTGCCAGCAGCGCACAGCAGGGGGCCTCTGGAAACACCATATATTTT
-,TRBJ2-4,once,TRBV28,CASSGASVLAKNIQYF,TGTGCCAGCAGTGGAGCCTCCGTATTAGCCAAAAACATTCAGTACTTC
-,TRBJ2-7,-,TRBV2,CASSEGGGGREQYF,TGTGCCAGCAGTGAAGGCGGTGGGGGGAGAGAGCAGTACTTC
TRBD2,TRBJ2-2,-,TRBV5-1,CASRGGKDTGELFF,TGCGCCAGCAGGGGAGGGAAGGACACCGGGGAGCTGTTTTTT
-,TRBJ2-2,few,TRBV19,CASKQANTGELFF,TGTGCCAGTAAGCAGGCAAACACCGGGGAGCTGTTTTTT
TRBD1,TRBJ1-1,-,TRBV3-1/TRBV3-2,CASSQESVTGMNTEAFF,TGTGCCAGCAGCCAAGAGTCTGTGACAGGGATGAACACTGAAGCTTTCTTT
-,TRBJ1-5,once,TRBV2,CASSEGGRRQPQHF,TGTGCCAGCAGTGAAGGGGGAAGGAGGCAGCCCCAGCATTTT
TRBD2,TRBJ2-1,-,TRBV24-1,CATSRTSGSYEQFF,TGTGCCACCAGTAGGACTAGCGGGTCTTATGAGCAGTTCTTC
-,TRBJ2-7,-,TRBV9,CASSVDHSNYEQYF,TGTGCCAGCAGCGTAGATCACAGCAATTACGAGCAGTACTTC
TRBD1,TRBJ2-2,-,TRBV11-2,CASSRQGGATGELFF,TGTGCCAGCAGCCGACAGGGGGGAGCCACCGGGGAGCTGTTTTTT
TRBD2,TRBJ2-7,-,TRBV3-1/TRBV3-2,CASSRWTSGEPEQYF,TGTGCCAGCAGCCGATGGACTAGCGGAGAGCCCGAGCAGTACTTC
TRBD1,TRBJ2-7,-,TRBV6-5,CASITRQGNYYEQYF,TGTGCCAGCATTACTCGACAGGGAAATTACTACGAGCAGTACTTC
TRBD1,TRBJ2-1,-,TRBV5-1,CASVASGQEFYNEQFF,TGCGCCAGCGTCGCCTCCGGACAGGAGTTCTACAATGAGCAGTTCTTC